This passage covers 2 T cell receptor beta chains from one sample sequenced in a study of shared clonotypes between healthy human individuals. Only in-frame clones appear in the TCRdb table, and some are missing; sequencing was by immunoSEQ multiplex PCR. Among over 700,000 clones listed, over 60% were seen once. Sequencing used memory CD4+ T cells sorted from blood. Subset noted: CD45RA-negative fraction. The origin of the receptors is a woman aged 25 to 45 in good health.

This clone has at least ten counts. The V and J genes are TRBV2 and TRBJ1-5; no firm D call. The CDR3 covers 13 residues. Germline V lookup: CDR1 SNHLY, CDR2 FYNNEI. Trimming pared 8 bases from V and 4 bases from J, leaving 12 bases between. The CDR3 reads CASGPSLNQPQHF. The DNA of the CDR3 is TGTGCCAGCGGACCTAGCCTTAATCAGCCCCAGCATTTT.

This clone was seen more than once but under ten times. The chain recombines TRBV7-3 with TRBJ2-2; D remains unclear. The CDR3 runs to 15 residues. Trimming shortened V by 1 base and J by 6 bases, and 12 bases separated the two germline ends. Per the germline V gene, CDR1 is SGHTA and CDR2 is FQGTGA. CDR3 sequence (DNA): TGTGCCAGCAGCTTAAGCTCCCGCCTGTCCGGGGAGCTGTTTTTT. It specifies CASSLSSRLSGELFF.